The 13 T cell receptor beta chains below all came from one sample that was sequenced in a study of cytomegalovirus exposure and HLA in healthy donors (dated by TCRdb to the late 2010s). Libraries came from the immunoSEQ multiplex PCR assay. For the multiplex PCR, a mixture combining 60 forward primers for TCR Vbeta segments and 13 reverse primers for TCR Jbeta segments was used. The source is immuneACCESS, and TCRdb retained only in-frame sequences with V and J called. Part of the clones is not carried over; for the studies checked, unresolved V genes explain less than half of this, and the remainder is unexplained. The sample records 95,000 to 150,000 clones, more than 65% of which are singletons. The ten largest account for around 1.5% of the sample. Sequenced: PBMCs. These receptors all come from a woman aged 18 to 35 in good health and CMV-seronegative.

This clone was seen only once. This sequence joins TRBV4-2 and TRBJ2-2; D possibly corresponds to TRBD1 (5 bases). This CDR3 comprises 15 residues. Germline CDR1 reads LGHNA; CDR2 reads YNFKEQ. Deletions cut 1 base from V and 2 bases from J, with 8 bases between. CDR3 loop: CASSQGDRNTGELFF. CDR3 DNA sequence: TGTGCCAGCAGCCAAGGTGACAGAAACACCGGGGAGCTGTTTTTT.

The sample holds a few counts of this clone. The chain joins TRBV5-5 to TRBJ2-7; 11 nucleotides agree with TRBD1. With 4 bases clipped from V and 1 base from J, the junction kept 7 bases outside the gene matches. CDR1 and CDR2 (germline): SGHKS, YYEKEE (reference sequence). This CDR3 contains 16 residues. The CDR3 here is CASSPTGTGGSYEQYF. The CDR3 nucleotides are TGTGCCAGCAGCCCCACGGGGACAGGGGGGTCCTACGAGCAGTACTTC.

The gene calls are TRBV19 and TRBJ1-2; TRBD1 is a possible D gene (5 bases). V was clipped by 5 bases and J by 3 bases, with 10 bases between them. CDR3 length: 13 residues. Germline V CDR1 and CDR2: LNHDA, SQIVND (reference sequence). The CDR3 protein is CASSEQVHYGYTF. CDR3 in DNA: TGTGCCAGTAGTGAACAGGTGCACTATGGCTACACCTTC.

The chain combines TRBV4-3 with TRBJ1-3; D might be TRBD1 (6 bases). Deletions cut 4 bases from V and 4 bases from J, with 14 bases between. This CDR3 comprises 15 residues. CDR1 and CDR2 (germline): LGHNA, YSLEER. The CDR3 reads CASSRLRDIGNTIYF. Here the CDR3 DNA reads TGCGCCAGCAGCCGACTCCGGGACATAGGAAACACCATATATTTT.

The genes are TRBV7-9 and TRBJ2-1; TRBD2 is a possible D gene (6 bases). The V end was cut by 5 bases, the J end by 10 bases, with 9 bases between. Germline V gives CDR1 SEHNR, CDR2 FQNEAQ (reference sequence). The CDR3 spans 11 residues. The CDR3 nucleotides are TGTGCCAGCAGCGCGGGACCCGAGCAGTTCTTC. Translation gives CASSAGPEQFF.

The CDR3 is CASSLVSGGREAKNIQYF. CDR3 in DNA: TGTGCCAGCAGCTTAGTCTCCGGCGGGAGAGAGGCCAAAAACATTCAGTACTTC. The V gene is TRBV7-8, the J gene TRBJ2-4; 7 positions match TRBD2. The germline V gene has CDR1 SGHVS and CDR2 FQNEAQ. This CDR3 comprises 18 residues. After removal of 1 base from V and 1 base from J, the junction contained 10 bases not matched to a gene.

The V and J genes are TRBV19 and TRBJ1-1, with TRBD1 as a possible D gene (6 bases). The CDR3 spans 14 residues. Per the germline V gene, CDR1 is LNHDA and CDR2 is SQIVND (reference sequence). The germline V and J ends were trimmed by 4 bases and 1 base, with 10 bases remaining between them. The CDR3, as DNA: TGTGCCAGTAGTAGAAGGACAGCGAACACTGAAGCTTTCTTT. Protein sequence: CASSRRTANTEAFF.

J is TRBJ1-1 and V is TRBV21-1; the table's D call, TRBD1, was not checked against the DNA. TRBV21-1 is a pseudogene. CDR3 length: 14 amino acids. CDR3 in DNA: TGTGCCAGCAGCAGGCAGGGGTGGGACACTGAAGCTTTCTTT. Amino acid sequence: CASSRQGWDTEAFF.

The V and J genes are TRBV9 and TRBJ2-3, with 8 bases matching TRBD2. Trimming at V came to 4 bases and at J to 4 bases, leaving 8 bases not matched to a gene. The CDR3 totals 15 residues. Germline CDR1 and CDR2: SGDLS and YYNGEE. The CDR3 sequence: CASSPSGGLADTQYF. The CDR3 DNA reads TGTGCCAGCAGCCCCTCGGGGGGGCTGGCAGATACGCAGTATTTT.

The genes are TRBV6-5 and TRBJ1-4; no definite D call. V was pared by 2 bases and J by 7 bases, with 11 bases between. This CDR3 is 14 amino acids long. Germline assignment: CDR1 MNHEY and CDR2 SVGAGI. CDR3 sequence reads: CASSYGRTAEKLFF. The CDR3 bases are TGTGCCAGCAGTTACGGTCGGACTGCTGAAAAACTGTTTTTT.

The CDR3 sequence is CASSATSYNEQFF. The CDR3 DNA reads as TGTGCCAGTAGTGCCACTTCCTACAATGAGCAGTTCTTC. This rearrangement joins TRBV19 to TRBJ2-1; D gene uncertain. The CDR3 spans 13 residues. Germline V gene data show CDR1 as LNHDA and CDR2 as SQIVND (reference sequence). V lost 5 bases and J lost 1, with 6 bases in between.

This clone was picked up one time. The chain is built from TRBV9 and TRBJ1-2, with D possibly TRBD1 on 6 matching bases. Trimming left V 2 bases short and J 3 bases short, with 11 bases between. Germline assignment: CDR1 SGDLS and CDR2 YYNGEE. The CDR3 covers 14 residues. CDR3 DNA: TGTGCCAGCAGCGTGGACAGCCGTGACTATGGCTACACCTTC. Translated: CASSVDSRDYGYTF.

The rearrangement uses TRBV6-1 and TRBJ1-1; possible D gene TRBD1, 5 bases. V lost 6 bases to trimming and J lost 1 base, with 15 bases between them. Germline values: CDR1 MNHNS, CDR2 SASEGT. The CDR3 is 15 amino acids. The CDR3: CASRRGLNPNTEAFF. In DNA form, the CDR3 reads TGTGCCAGCAGGAGGGGACTCAATCCGAACACTGAAGCTTTCTTT.